Shown below are 27 T cell receptor beta chains from a single sample sequenced in a study of CD8 T cells in ankylosing spondylitis. Study-wide results and caveats: Apparently characteristic of ankylosing spondylitis blood was a TCR beta motif (about 8 highly homologous variants).

TCRdb used MiXCR to reprocess the 5' RACE reads, holding one entry per CDR3 protein. Of 700,000 to 1,000,000 distinct CDR3 sequences in the sample, around 11% were seen once. These TCRs are of unknown antigen specificity. The sequenced sample consisted of blood, either unsorted or a sorted T cell fraction (not recorded which). These receptors were collected from a male donor with ankylosing spondylitis.

This clonotype was detected a few times. V and J are TRBV4-3 and TRBJ1-1; 7 bases map to TRBD1. V shed 1 base, J shed 5 bases, and the junction held 4 bases outside the gene matches. CDR1 is LGHNA, CDR2 YSLEER, per germline. This CDR3 region has 14 residues. The CDR3 DNA sequence: TGCGCCAGCAGCCAAGTGCAGGGGGGGACTGAAGCTTTCTTT. It codes for CASSQVQGGTEAFF.

The chain uses TRBV4-2 and TRBJ1-5; maybe TRBD1 (6 bases). Trimming shortened V by 0 bases and J by 11 bases, and 17 bases separated the two germline ends. The CDR3 has 15 residues. CDR1 and CDR2 (germline): LGHNA, YNFKEQ. CDR3 bases: TGTGCCAGCAGCCAAGAGTGGCAGGGGCGATTGACCCAGCATTTT. Translated, it gives CASSQEWQGRLTQHF.

The chain carries TRBV7-9 and TRBJ2-3, with D possibly being TRBD2 (5 bases). The CDR3 has 13 amino acids. Looked up from germline, CDR1 is SEHNR and CDR2 is FQNEAQ (reference sequence). Trimming removed 3 bases at V and 6 bases at J, with 10 bases between. The CDR3 protein is CASSLVASDTQYF. CDR3 sequence (DNA): TGTGCCAGCAGCTTGGTAGCGTCGGATACGCAGTATTTT.

The chain links TRBV6-2 or TRBV6-3 to TRBJ2-1; a possible D gene is TRBD1 (5 bases). Trimming removed 2 bases at V and 6 bases at J, with 14 bases between. This CDR3 region has 15 residues. Germline values: CDR1 MNHEY, CDR2 SVGEGT. Written as DNA, the CDR3 is TGTGCCAGCAGTTACAGGGGCAGGGTCCGCAATGAGCAGTTCTTC. Translated: CASSYRGRVRNEQFF.

This clonotype has ten or more counts. The V call is TRBV7-2, the J call TRBJ1-5; D unresolved. From germline, CDR1 is SGHTA and CDR2 FQGNSA. This CDR3 region has 15 residues. Trimming removed 0 bases at V and 3 bases at J, with 9 bases between. This CDR3 is CASSLAGSDNQPQHF. The CDR3 DNA reads as TGTGCCAGCAGCTTAGCAGGGTCGGACAATCAGCCCCAGCATTTT.

The chain uses TRBV7-2 and TRBJ2-1; no clear D. Trimming left V 3 bases short and J 0 bases short, with 12 bases between. Germline loops: CDR1 SGHTA, CDR2 FQGNSA. The CDR3 consists of 16 residues. In nucleotides, the CDR3 is TGTGCCAGCAGCTTCTGGACCGAGATCTCCTACAATGAGCAGTTCTTC. Translation: CASSFWTEISYNEQFF. The variable domain in full, completed from reference TRBV7-2 and TRBJ2-1, reads GAGVSQSPSNKVTEKGKDVELRCDPISGHTALYWYRQSLGQGLEFLIYFQGNSAPDKSGLPSDRFSAERTGGSVSTLTIQRTQQEDSAVYLCASSFWTEISYNEQFFGPGTRLTVL.

Here the CDR3 reads CSAGLGVVGPPEQYF. The CDR3 DNA reads as TGCAGTGCTGGCCTCGGAGTAGTCGGGCCTCCCGAGCAGTACTTC. V usage is TRBV20-1 and J usage is TRBJ2-7; D is undetermined. Trimming shortened V by 5 bases and J by 6 bases, and 23 bases separated the two germline ends. This CDR3 region has 15 residues. Germline CDR1 DFQATT, CDR2 SNEGSKA (reference sequence).

The genes are TRBV7-2 and TRBJ2-5; D gene unclear. Trimming cost V 0 bases and J 2 bases, with 10 bases left between them. CDR3 length: 15 residues. In germline, CDR1 is SGHTA, CDR2 FQGNSA. DNA for the CDR3: TGTGCCAGCAGCTTAGCTTACCACCCTCAAGAGACCCAGTACTTC. Protein product: CASSLAYHPQETQYF.

In this sample, this clonotype turned up a few times. The chain joins TRBV7-2 to TRBJ2-2, with TRBD1 as a possible D gene (5 bases). This CDR3 has 17 amino acids. Germline-derived CDR1 and CDR2 are SGHTA and FQGNSA. With 4 bases removed from V and 0 bases from J, the gap between germline ends came to 15 bases. The CDR3 region has the DNA TGTGCCAGCAGCTCCCTGGCAAGGACAACGAACACCGGGGAGCTGTTTTTT. The encoded protein is CASSSLARTTNTGELFF. The complete variable domain, with remaining parts taken from reference TRBV7-2 and TRBJ2-2, reads GAGVSQSPSNKVTEKGKDVELRCDPISGHTALYWYRQSLGQGLEFLIYFQGNSAPDKSGLPSDRFSAERTGGSVSTLTIQRTQQEDSAVYLCASSSLARTTNTGELFFGEGSRLTVL.

The CDR3 loop reads CSARGQVVGYTEAFF. CDR3 DNA: TGCAGTGCTAGAGGCCAGGTGGTCGGGTACACTGAAGCTTTCTTT. V gene TRBV20-1 combines with J gene TRBJ1-1; D gene uncertain. The CDR3 length is 15 residues. The V end lost 1 base, the J end lost 3 bases, and 15 bases lay between the germline ends. Germline CDR1 reads DFQATT; CDR2 reads SNEGSKA (reference sequence).

This clonotype came up many times. The chain recombines TRBV27 with TRBJ2-7; a possible D gene is TRBD1 (5 bases). Per the germline V gene, CDR1 is MNHEY and CDR2 is SMNVEV (reference sequence). The length of the CDR3 is 14 residues. V shed 5 bases and J shed 3 bases, with 14 bases lying between them. CDR3 nucleotide sequence: TGTGCCAGCAGTCCGATGGGGCGGAGCTACGAGCAGTACTTC. It translates to CASSPMGRSYEQYF.

This clonotype was seen only a few times. This rearrangement joins TRBV20-1 to TRBJ2-1; either TRBD1 or TRBD2 may supply D (5 bases each). Trimming cost V 1 base and J 1 base, with 8 bases left between them. The CDR3 runs to 14 residues. Germline CDR1 reads DFQATT; CDR2 reads SNEGSKA (reference sequence). CDR3 bases: TGCAGTGCTAGAGGCGAGGGGTCCTACAATGAGCAGTTCTTC. It specifies CSARGEGSYNEQFF.

This clonotype occurred many times. The rearrangement joins TRBV5-1 to TRBJ2-7; the match to TRBD1 covers 7 bases. CDR1 SGHRS and CDR2 YFSETQ come from the germline V gene. V was clipped by 7 bases and J by 3 bases; unmatched bases: 10. The CDR3 has 14 residues. Here the CDR3 reads CASSTGLGIYEQYF. The CDR3 region has the DNA TGCGCCAGCTCGACAGGGCTTGGTATCTACGAGCAGTACTTC. Combining the CDR3 with reference TRBV5-1 and TRBJ2-7 gives the whole variable domain KAGVTQTPRYLIKTRGQQVTLSCSPISGHRSVSWYQQTPGQGLQFLFEYFSETQRNKGNFPGRFSGRQFSNSRSEMNVSTLELGDSALYLCASSTGLGIYEQYFGPGTRLTVT.

The chain couples TRBV5-6 to TRBJ2-7; 7 nucleotides line up with TRBD2. The germline CDR1 and CDR2 sequences are SGHDT and YYEEEE. The J segment lost 4 bases and the V segment lost 1 base, leaving 8 bases of the junction unmatched. The CDR3 is 15 amino acids. CDR3 loop: CASSLMREYLYEQYF. The CDR3 nucleotides read TGTGCCAGCAGCTTGATGCGGGAGTATTTATACGAGCAGTACTTC.

This clonotype was counted between two and nine times. The chain employs TRBV5-1 and TRBJ1-1; maybe TRBD1 (5 bases). Germline loops: CDR1 SGHRS, CDR2 YFSETQ. Deletions cut 5 bases from V and 0 bases from J, with 11 bases between. CDR3 length: 14 residues. The CDR3 loop is CASRRGRMNTEAFF. DNA of the CDR3: TGCGCCAGCAGGCGGGGCAGGATGAACACTGAAGCTTTCTTT.

The rearrangement uses TRBV10-3 and TRBJ2-2; 7 bases line up with TRBD1. The CDR3 is 14 residues long. The V and J ends lost 6 bases and 1 base, in that order; junction bases with no gene match: 2. Germline-derived CDR1 and CDR2 are ENHRY and SYGVKD. CDR3 bases: TGTGCCATCAGACGACAGGGGAACACCGGGGAGCTGTTTTTT. Its protein is CAIRRQGNTGELFF.

The chain is built from TRBV18 and TRBJ2-4, with D unresolved. Germline-derived CDR1 and CDR2 are KGHSH and LQKENI. V was shortened by 0 bases and J by 9 bases, with 9 bases between the two germline ends. The CDR3 consists of 13 residues. This chain's CDR3 is CASSPPSTGIQYF. CDR3 coding DNA: TGTGCCAGCTCACCACCCTCGACCGGCATTCAGTACTTC.

The genes are TRBV20-1 and TRBJ2-7, with a tentative D call TRBD1 (5 bases). V lost 3 bases to trimming and J lost 3 bases, with 15 bases between them. The CDR3 has 14 amino acids. Germline V lookup: CDR1 DFQATT, CDR2 SNEGSKA (reference sequence). The CDR3 protein is CSASMDTSDYEQYF. The CDR3 DNA sequence: TGCAGTGCTAGTATGGACACTTCGGACTACGAGCAGTACTTC.

This clonotype was found a few times. This sequence joins TRBV20-1 and TRBJ1-6, with a possible D match to TRBD1 (5 bases). The CDR3 is 15 residues long. V lost 0 bases and J 9 bases, leaving 15 bases between the germline ends. CDR1 and CDR2 from the germline V gene are DFQATT and SNEGSKA (reference sequence). CDR3 protein: CSAREASRRGSPLHF. The CDR3 DNA follows: TGCAGTGCTAGAGAGGCCAGCAGGAGGGGTTCACCCCTCCACTTT.

The chain combines TRBV20-1 with TRBJ2-2; possibly TRBD2 for D (6 bases). V lost 6 bases, J lost 5 bases, and 19 bases lay in between. This CDR3 has 15 residues. Germline CDR1 DFQATT, CDR2 SNEGSKA (reference sequence). The CDR3, as DNA: TGCAGTGCCCGAGGACCGGGAGTTTGGACCGGGGAGCTGTTTTTT. Its translation is CSARGPGVWTGELFF.

This clonotype was recorded at least ten times. V and J are TRBV29-1 and TRBJ2-5, with TRBD2 identical over 13 bases. The germline V gene has CDR1 SQVTM and CDR2 ANQGSEA. The CDR3 loop spans 17 amino acids. V dropped 0 bases and J dropped 4; count of bases not matched to a gene: 8. The chain's CDR3 is CSVEDPRTSGRGETQYF. CDR3 DNA sequence: TGCAGCGTTGAAGATCCCAGGACTAGCGGGAGAGGAGAGACCCAGTACTTC.

J is TRBJ2-1 and V is TRBV6-6; no definite D call. Trimming left V 6 bases short and J 5 bases short, with 2 bases between. Per the germline V gene, CDR1 is MNHNY and CDR2 is SVGAGI (reference sequence). The CDR3 runs to 10 residues. The DNA of the CDR3 is TGTGCCAGCAGGGACAATGAGCAGTTCTTC. Amino acid sequence: CASRDNEQFF.

This clonotype has a handful of counts. The chain employs TRBV7-3 and TRBJ2-3, with 8 positions matching TRBD2. The CDR3 sequence is 14 residues long. V trimming: 7 bases; J trimming: 4 bases; junction bases outside the gene matches: 7. Germline V lookup: CDR1 SGHTA, CDR2 FQGTGA. CDR3 nucleotides: TGTGCCAGCAAATCCGCGGGGGGCCCAGATACGCAGTATTTT. It specifies CASKSAGGPDTQYF.

This clonotype was found many times. This chain connects TRBV27 to TRBJ1-2, with D perhaps TRBD1 (5 bases). The germline V and J ends were trimmed by 4 bases and 8 bases, with 17 bases remaining between them. The length of the CDR3 is 14 residues. Germline V gene lookup returns CDR1 MNHEY and CDR2 SMNVEV (reference sequence). CDR3 sequence (DNA): TGTGCCAGCAGTTCCGGGACGGACCCCAGGGGCTACACCTTC. This gives the protein CASSSGTDPRGYTF.

This clonotype turned up a few times. CDR3 amino acids: CASSLGLLGAADTQYF. CDR3 DNA: TGCGCCAGCAGCTTGGGATTACTTGGGGCGGCAGATACGCAGTATTTT. The gene calls are TRBV5-1 and TRBJ2-3; weak D call: TRBD1 (5 bases). Trimming shortened V by 0 bases and J by 4 bases, and 15 bases separated the two germline ends. CDR1 SGHRS and CDR2 YFSETQ come from the germline V gene. CDR3 size: 16 residues.

Only a few counts were recorded for this clonotype. This chain connects TRBV7-2 to TRBJ2-7, with a tentative D call TRBD1 (6 bases). V gave up 7 bases and J gave up 4 bases, with 23 bases separating them. There are 16 residues in the CDR3. Germline-derived CDR1 and CDR2 are SGHTA and FQGNSA. The CDR3 nucleotides read TGTGCCAGCACCATCAATTCAGGGGAGAATTGGTACGAGCAGTACTTC. Translating gives CASTINSGENWYEQYF.

The sample holds many counts of this clonotype. The genes are TRBV27 and TRBJ2-7; 12 bases agree with TRBD2. Germline values: CDR1 MNHEY, CDR2 SMNVEV (reference sequence). This CDR3 comprises 15 residues. V shed 6 bases and J 4 bases; nucleotides not matched to a gene: 7. CDR3 DNA sequence: TGTGCCAGCAGCTTCGGACTAGCGGGACCGTACGAGCAGTACTTC. Protein product: CASSFGLAGPYEQYF.